These 28 T cell receptor beta chains were all obtained from the same sample, sequenced in a study of shared clonotypes between healthy human individuals. The table came from immunoSEQ multiplex PCR; TCRdb's copy has only in-frame clones and leaves some out. The sample includes around 700,000 clones, around 73% of them seen just once. Sequencing was carried out using memory CD4+ T cells sorted from blood. Noted subset: CD45RA-negative fraction. The receptor source for this set is a woman in her 30s in good health.

The rearrangement links TRBV10-3 to TRBJ2-7; D uncertain. CDR3 length: 12 residues. CDR1 is ENHRY and CDR2 is SYGVKD in the germline V gene. V shed 11 bases and J shed 1 base, with 12 bases lying between them. CDR3 in DNA: TGTGCCGCGGCTTATTCATCCTACGAGCAGTACTTC. Translation: CAAAYSSYEQYF.

V gene TRBV28 combines with J gene TRBJ1-5, with a possible D match to TRBD1 (6 bases). CDR3 length: 17 residues. Germline V gene sequence: CDR1 MDHEN, CDR2 SYDVKM. Trimming removed 4 bases at V and 1 base at J, with 17 bases between. DNA for the CDR3: TGTGCCAGCAGTTGGGGACATTTTTACTCCAGCAATCAGCCCCAGCATTTT. Amino acids: CASSWGHFYSSNQPQHF.

The chain has TRBV6-1 and TRBJ1-4; D is ambiguous. Per germline, CDR1 MNHNS and CDR2 SASEGT. V lost 2 bases and J 3 bases, leaving 7 bases between the germline ends. The CDR3 has 14 residues. The CDR3 coding sequence is TGTGCCAGCAGTGAAAGTAGGGCTAATGAAAAACTGTTTTTT. It encodes CASSESRANEKLFF.

The chain recombines TRBV6-1 with TRBJ2-1; 13 positions agree with TRBD2. Germline V gene sequence: CDR1 MNHNS, CDR2 SASEGT. This CDR3 has 17 residues. The trim removed 4 bases at V and 3 bases at J, leaving 6 bases unmatched. The CDR3: CASSVQGLAGFYNEQFF. The DNA for the CDR3 is TGTGCCAGCAGTGTCCAGGGACTAGCGGGGTTCTACAATGAGCAGTTCTTC.

The rearrangement joins TRBV28 to TRBJ2-3; 8 bases are shared with TRBD1. Germline CDR1 and CDR2: MDHEN and SYDVKM. This CDR3 region has 15 residues. After removal of 2 bases from V and 4 bases from J, the junction contained 5 bases not matched to a gene. The CDR3 spells CASSLMQGASDTQYF. CDR3 sequence (DNA): TGTGCCAGCAGTTTAATGCAGGGGGCTTCAGATACGCAGTATTTT.

The chain's CDR3 is CASSLFWRDVDEQYF. The DNA of the CDR3 is TGTGCCAGCAGCTTGTTCTGGCGGGATGTCGACGAGCAGTACTTC. The chain carries TRBV5-5 and TRBJ2-7, with a possible D match to TRBD2 (6 bases). The CDR3 length is 15 residues. V shed 1 base and J shed 5 bases, with 16 bases lying between them. Germline V CDR1 and CDR2: SGHKS, YYEKEE (reference sequence).

A word on this clone: Other DNA sequences from this sample encode an identical CDR3 as well. The rearrangement links TRBV6-5 to TRBJ2-1; 9 nucleotides line up with TRBD2. Trimming removed 0 bases from V and 6 bases from J; junction bases left unmatched: 3. CDR1 is MNHEY, CDR2 SVGAGI, per germline. The CDR3 sequence is 15 residues long. The CDR3 here is CASSYSLAGLNEQFF. The CDR3 DNA sequence: TGTGCCAGCAGTTACTCGCTAGCGGGACTCAATGAGCAGTTCTTC.

The V and J genes are TRBV30 and TRBJ2-2, with 7 nucleotides matching TRBD2. CDR1 and CDR2 (germline): GTSNPN, SVGIG (reference sequence). V gave up 5 bases and J gave up 5 bases; unmatched junction bases: 11. The CDR3 contains 15 residues. In nucleotides, the CDR3 is TGTGCCTGGGCCGCGGCTAGCGGCCCTACCGGGGAGCTGTTTTTT. Translated: CAWAAASGPTGELFF.

The chain recombines TRBV5-4 with TRBJ2-3; D possibly uses TRBD1 or TRBD2 (5 bases each). The CDR3 runs 15 residues. Trimming stripped 0 bases from V and 8 bases from J, with 16 bases between. Germline assignment: CDR1 SGHNT and CDR2 YYREEE (reference sequence). The CDR3 loop is CASSLGRDPGSTQYF. CDR3 bases: TGTGCCAGCAGCTTGGGAAGGGACCCGGGGAGTACGCAGTATTTT.

This clone was seen a few times. This chain joins TRBV29-1 and TRBJ1-2, with D perhaps TRBD1 (5 bases). Trimming left V 8 bases short and J 8 bases short, with 15 bases between. The CDR3 sequence is 11 residues long. Germline V gene sequence: CDR1 SQVTM, CDR2 ANQGSEA. The CDR3 protein is CSLTEGTGYTF. CDR3 DNA sequence: TGCAGCCTCACGGAGGGGACGGGCTACACCTTC.

J is TRBJ1-5 and V is TRBV6-1; TRBD1 agrees at 8 bases. Per germline, CDR1 MNHNS and CDR2 SASEGT. This CDR3 spans 19 amino acids. The J segment lost 0 bases and the V segment lost 4 bases, leaving 14 bases of the junction unmatched. CDR3 nucleotides: TGTGCCAGCAGTGCGAGACAGGGGAGTCAATCTTATAGCAATCAGCCCCAGCATTTT. It codes for CASSARQGSQSYSNQPQHF.

Note on this clone: Other nucleotide sequences from this sample produce the same CDR3. The chain carries TRBV7-9 and TRBJ1-5; tentatively, D is TRBD1 (5 bases). The germline CDR1 and CDR2 sequences are SEHNR and FQNEAQ (reference sequence). This CDR3 region has 15 residues. V was pared by 5 bases and J by 4 bases, with 15 bases between. CDR3 DNA sequence: TGTGCCAGCAGCCCGACCGGGGGAGGGAATCAGCCCCAGCATTTT. Translation: CASSPTGGGNQPQHF.

The chain recombines TRBV28 with TRBJ1-4; TRBD1 might be the D (5 bases). Per germline, CDR1 MDHEN and CDR2 SYDVKM. The CDR3 is 13 residues long. Trimming took off 8 bases at V and 0 bases at J, with 7 bases between the two ends. The CDR3 sequence is CASRTTTNEKLFF. The CDR3 DNA is TGTGCCAGCCGGACAACAACTAATGAAAAACTGTTTTTT.

The rearrangement uses TRBV19 and TRBJ2-3, with D possibly being TRBD1 (5 bases). The CDR3 is made up of 15 amino acids. V lost 3 bases to trimming and J lost 0 bases, with 10 bases between them. Germline V gene lookup returns CDR1 LNHDA and CDR2 SQIVND (reference sequence). The CDR3 is CASSIKGPSTDTQYF. CDR3 DNA: TGTGCCAGTAGTATTAAGGGGCCTAGCACAGATACGCAGTATTTT.

The chain is built from TRBV25-1 and TRBJ1-1; TRBD1 is a possible D gene (5 bases). The CDR3 consists of 13 residues. From germline, CDR1 is MGHDK and CDR2 SYGVNS. V lost 0 bases and J lost 7, with 9 bases in between. CDR3 sequence reads: CASSEYRVGEAFF. The CDR3 DNA follows: TGTGCCAGCAGTGAATACAGGGTGGGTGAAGCTTTCTTT.

Only one count was recorded for this clone. CDR3 DNA sequence: TGTGCCTGGAGCGTAGGGCCGGGGGCCTACGAGCAGTACTTC. It is translated as CAWSVGPGAYEQYF. The J gene is TRBJ2-7, the V gene TRBV30; D may be TRBD2 (6 bases). Germline loops: CDR1 GTSNPN, CDR2 SVGIG (reference sequence). V was trimmed by 3 bases and J by 2 bases, leaving 14 bases between them. CDR3 length: 14 amino acids.

This chain links TRBV7-2 with TRBJ2-2, with D perhaps TRBD2 (6 bases). Germline V gene data show CDR1 as SGHTA and CDR2 as FQGNSA. CDR3 length: 15 residues. With 5 bases removed from V and 4 bases from J, the gap between germline ends came to 14 bases. CDR3 sequence reads: CASSAGPQVTGELFF. CDR3 nucleotide sequence: TGTGCCAGCAGCGCGGGACCTCAAGTCACCGGGGAGCTGTTTTTT.

This clone was observed a handful of times. The genes are TRBV18 and TRBJ2-3; D call uncertain. V gave up 4 bases and J gave up 4 bases, with 6 bases separating them. CDR1 is KGHSH, CDR2 LQKENI, per germline. CDR3 length: 12 residues. The CDR3 coding sequence is TGTGCCAGCTCACAGAGCGCAGATACGCAGTATTTT. It codes for CASSQSADTQYF.

The chain is built from TRBV28 and TRBJ2-3; 12 bases map to TRBD2. From germline, CDR1 is MDHEN and CDR2 SYDVKM. This CDR3 spans 16 amino acids. J lost 2 bases, V lost 5 bases, and 5 bases had no gene match. CDR3 DNA: TGTGCCAGCAGTGGGACTAGCGGGCCCTACACAGATACGCAGTATTTT. Translated, it gives CASSGTSGPYTDTQYF.

Details on this clone: Given a much more abundant clone one base away, this may be a read error. The chain couples TRBV9 to TRBJ1-2; TRBD1 is a possible D gene (5 bases). Germline V gene data show CDR1 as SGDLS and CDR2 as YYNGEE. CDR3 size: 14 residues. V shed 0 bases and J shed 4 bases, with 10 bases lying between them. CDR3 sequence reads: CASSVGGAGYGYTF. CDR3 DNA sequence: TGTGCCAGCAGCGTAGGAGGGGCCGGCTATGGCTACACCTTC.

The chain combines TRBV28 with TRBJ2-7; possible D gene TRBD1, 5 bases. Germline V gives CDR1 MDHEN, CDR2 SYDVKM. This CDR3 contains 13 residues. With 3 bases removed from V and 5 bases from J, the gap between germline ends came to 11 bases. As DNA, the CDR3 is TGTGCCAGCAGTTTGACAGATTTCCACGAGCAGTACTTC. It specifies CASSLTDFHEQYF.

The V and J genes are TRBV10-1 and TRBJ2-3; 9 nucleotides align to TRBD2. The CDR3 consists of 18 residues. The V and J ends lost 0 bases and 6 bases, in that order; junction bases with no gene match: 13. The germline CDR1 and CDR2 sequences are WNHNN and SYGVQD (reference sequence). CDR3 region: CASSESWGTSIRWDTQYF. The CDR3 DNA is TGCGCCAGCAGTGAGTCTTGGGGGACTAGCATACGCTGGGATACGCAGTATTTT.

The chain carries TRBV29-1 and TRBJ2-2; D may be TRBD1 (5 bases). From germline, CDR1 is SQVTM and CDR2 ANQGSEA. This CDR3 contains 23 residues. V shed 3 bases and J shed 0 bases, with 35 bases lying between them. CDR3 protein: CSVDLTRQKVDDGRIANTGELFF. The CDR3 region has the DNA TGCAGCGTTGATCTAACCCGACAGAAGGTAGACGATGGAAGGATCGCGAACACCGGGGAGCTGTTTTTT.

As for this clone: The junction shows a germline mismatch at one end, possibly a read error. This chain links TRBV4-1 with TRBJ2-1, with a tentative D call TRBD1 (5 bases). Looked up from germline, CDR1 is MGHRA and CDR2 is YSYEKL. The CDR3 extends over 15 amino acids. The CDR3 bases are TGTGCCAGCAGCTTAGGCCGACGTCAGGGAAATGAGCAGTTCTTC. Translation gives CASSLGRRQGNEQFF.

The chain has TRBV29-1 and TRBJ2-3, with 10 bases aligning to TRBD2. The CDR3 extends over 15 amino acids. Germline trimming cut 7 bases from V and 2 bases from J; bases unmatched to any gene: 9. CDR1 and CDR2 from the germline V gene are SQVTM and ANQGSEA. As DNA, the CDR3 is TGCAGCGCCGATACAGCGGGAGGGAACACAGATACGCAGTATTTT. Translation gives CSADTAGGNTDTQYF.

V and J are TRBV29-1 and TRBJ2-3, with 7 bases fitting TRBD1. There are 14 residues in the CDR3. Germline V lookup: CDR1 SQVTM, CDR2 ANQGSEA. After removal of 6 bases from V and 2 bases from J, the junction contained 8 bases not matched to a gene. CDR3 in amino acids: CSVNRQGPTDTQYF. The CDR3 coding sequence is TGCAGCGTAAACCGACAGGGACCCACAGATACGCAGTATTTT.

In its sample, this clone was seen a few times. The rearrangement uses TRBV21-1 and TRBJ2-2; whether TRBD1, the table's D call, matches the DNA was not checked. TRBV21-1 is described as a pseudogene. CDR3 length equals 14 residues. DNA for the CDR3: TGTGCCGGTCGACCGGGACAAGGGGCCGGGGAGCTGTTTTTT. This encodes CAGRPGQGAGELFF.

The J gene is TRBJ2-1, the V gene TRBV9, with D tentatively TRBD1 (6 bases). This CDR3 region has 13 residues. Looked up from germline, CDR1 is SGDLS and CDR2 is YYNGEE. V lost 2 bases, J lost 7 bases, and 10 bases lay in between. The CDR3 sequence: CASSVNRENEQFF. The CDR3 region has the DNA TGTGCCAGCAGCGTGAACAGGGAAAATGAGCAGTTCTTC.